These 17 T cell receptor beta chains originate from one sample sequenced in a study of response to subunit inactivated influenza vaccine. One entry per CDR3 protein, called by TCRdb with MiXCR from the RT-PCR reads. The repertoire has about 570,000 distinct CDR3 sequences, roughly 10% of them found once; the top ten carry approximately 11%. The same data also contributed to another study, on T cells expressing NK-cell markers. That source notes: TCR beta cDNA was generated via 5'RACE template switching incorporating UMIs.

The sample in question was PBMCs from blood, obtained on the day of vaccination. The origin of the receptors is a middle-aged man who received an inactivated influenza vaccine.

This sequence joins TRBV10-3 and TRBJ2-3; D not resolved. Trimming removed 6 bases from V and 2 bases from J, with 3 bases in between. CDR3 length: 11 residues. Germline V gene data show CDR1 as ENHRY and CDR2 as SYGVKD. The chain's CDR3 is CAIRDTDTQYF. The CDR3 nucleotides are TGTGCCATCAGGGACACAGATACGCAGTATTTT.

The chain recombines TRBV29-1 with TRBJ2-7; TRBD1 matches 9 bases. This CDR3 comprises 13 residues. V gave up 4 bases and J gave up 3 bases; unmatched junction bases: 4. The V gene's germline CDR1 is SQVTM and CDR2 ANQGSEA. The CDR3 nucleotides read TGCAGCGTTGGCGGGACAGGGTTCTACGAGCAGTACTTC. This encodes CSVGGTGFYEQYF.

This clonotype was observed at least ten times. The genes are TRBV6-1 and TRBJ2-7; D is uncertain. V lost 2 bases and J lost 2, with 13 bases in between. This CDR3 contains 15 residues. From germline, CDR1 is MNHNS and CDR2 SASEGT. The CDR3 region has the DNA TGTGCCAGCAGTGAATATAGTGGCGGCACCTACGAGCAGTACTTC. It translates to CASSEYSGGTYEQYF.

This chain joins TRBV11-3 and TRBJ2-5; D perhaps matches TRBD2 (6 bases). The CDR3 contains 13 residues. Germline loops: CDR1 SGHNT, CDR2 YENEEA. Trimming cost V 5 bases and J 4 bases, with 11 bases left between them. The CDR3 DNA is TGTGCCAGCAGCACGATGGGGGGAGAGACCCAGTACTTC. It specifies CASSTMGGETQYF.

Only a few counts were recorded for this clonotype. The gene calls are TRBV12-3 or TRBV12-4 and TRBJ2-7; TRBD1 matches at 11 bases. There are 15 residues in the CDR3. V lost 3 bases and J lost 6; bases outside the gene matches: 7. The CDR3 protein is CASSFPTGQGGEQYF. The DNA for the CDR3 is TGTGCCAGCAGTTTCCCGACGGGACAGGGGGGCGAGCAGTACTTC.

A few counts support this clonotype. The chain recombines TRBV7-2 with TRBJ2-5; the match to TRBD2 covers 8 bases. Germline CDR1 reads SGHTA; CDR2 reads FQGNSA. The junction had 10 bases not matched to a gene; V was cut back by 5 bases and J by 5 bases. The CDR3 contains 15 residues. CDR3 bases: TGTGCCAGCAGCCCAAACACACTAGCGGTTGAGACCCAGTACTTC. Its translation: CASSPNTLAVETQYF.

V gene TRBV20-1 combines with J gene TRBJ2-4; D may be TRBD1 (6 bases). Germline V lookup: CDR1 DFQATT, CDR2 SNEGSKA (reference sequence). The CDR3 is made up of 11 amino acids. The CDR3, as DNA: TGCAGCGTCCAGGGGAAAAACATTCAGTACTTC. The encoded protein is CSVQGKNIQYF.

The V gene is TRBV20-1, the J gene TRBJ1-5, with TRBD1 identical over 7 bases. This CDR3 is built from 13 residues. Germline CDR1 DFQATT, CDR2 SNEGSKA (reference sequence). Losses at the gene ends were 6 bases for V and 4 bases for J; bases not matched to a gene: 6. CDR3: CSAPGQFNQPQHF. The CDR3, as DNA: TGCAGTGCGCCGGGACAGTTTAATCAGCCCCAGCATTTT.

This chain joins TRBV14 and TRBJ2-5, with D perhaps matching TRBD2 (5 bases). Trimming removed 5 bases at V and 2 bases at J, with 15 bases between. CDR3 size: 15 residues. Germline V gene sequence: CDR1 SGHDN, CDR2 FVKESK. CDR3 in amino acids: CASSKTGILQETQYF. For the CDR3, the DNA is TGTGCCAGCAGCAAAACCGGGATCCTGCAAGAGACCCAGTACTTC.

In its sample, this clonotype was seen a few times. This chain links TRBV5-1 with TRBJ2-1, with a tentative D call TRBD1 (6 bases). The CDR3 totals 15 residues. Germline lookup yields CDR1 SGHRS and CDR2 YFSETQ. V was shortened by 0 bases and J by 8 bases, with 15 bases between the two germline ends. CDR3 nucleotides: TGCGCCAGCAGCTTGGTTCTGGGGGCGGTCGATGAGCAGTTCTTC. It encodes CASSLVLGAVDEQFF.

This clonotype occurred a few times. The chain is built from TRBV14 and TRBJ2-2; 9 bases fit TRBD2. The germline V gene encodes CDR1 SGHDN and CDR2 FVKESK. This CDR3 is built from 16 residues. V was clipped by 5 bases and J by 4 bases; unmatched bases: 8. As DNA, the CDR3 is TGTGCCAGCAGCAAGAACCCGGGACTAGCCACCGGGGAGCTGTTTTTT. Its translation: CASSKNPGLATGELFF.

V usage is TRBV25-1 and J usage is TRBJ2-2; D call uncertain. Germline CDR1 is MGHDK and CDR2 is SYGVNS. The CDR3 covers 14 residues. V lost 3 bases and J 5 bases, leaving 10 bases between the germline ends. CDR3: CASSDAAVTGELFF. The DNA of the CDR3 is TGTGCCAGCAGTGATGCGGCGGTGACCGGGGAGCTGTTTTTT.

On this clonotype: The junction departs from the called germline gene at one end, perhaps through a read error. The chain has TRBV7-9 and TRBJ2-7; D ambiguous. CDR1 SEHNR and CDR2 FQNEAQ come from the germline V gene (reference sequence). The CDR3 spans 16 residues. CDR3 region: CASSSLVSGTSSEQYF. The CDR3, as DNA: TGTGCCAGCAGCTCCCTCGTGTCTGGCACATCCTCCGAGCAGTACTTC.

This sequence joins TRBV12-3 or TRBV12-4 and TRBJ1-5; no reliable D call. Trimming took 6 bases from V and 0 from J, leaving 12 bases between them. CDR3 length: 15 residues. Here the CDR3 DNA reads TGTGCCAGCAGATTGACGGAGCTTAGCAATCAGCCCCAGCATTTT. Encoded protein: CASRLTELSNQPQHF.

This chain connects TRBV18 to TRBJ2-2, with 7 bases identical to TRBD2. The ends lost 0 bases at V and 2 bases at J; junction bases unmatched: 6. The germline V gene has CDR1 KGHSH and CDR2 LQKENI. CDR3 length: 17 amino acids. The chain's CDR3 is CASSPPSSSGNTGELFF. The CDR3 nucleotides read TGTGCCAGCTCACCACCGTCGTCTAGCGGTAACACCGGGGAGCTGTTTTTT.

This clonotype was detected many times. The chain couples TRBV29-1 to TRBJ1-4, with D perhaps matching TRBD1 (5 bases). This CDR3 is built from 11 residues. V lost 6 bases and J lost 7, with 9 bases in between. Germline CDR1 is SQVTM and CDR2 is ANQGSEA. The CDR3 bases are TGCAGCGTCTTGGGGGGTGAAAAACTGTTTTTT. Translated, it gives CSVLGGEKLFF.

V usage is TRBV29-1 and J usage is TRBJ2-7; a weak D match, TRBD2 (6 bases). CDR1 SQVTM and CDR2 ANQGSEA come from the germline V gene. The CDR3 loop spans 12 amino acids. The germline V and J ends were trimmed by 7 bases and 6 bases, with 16 bases remaining between them. As DNA, the CDR3 is TGCAGCGCCGAGGGCGGGGTTGGCGAGCAGTACTTC. It codes for CSAEGGVGEQYF.